The 5 T cell receptor beta chains in this list originate from one sample, sequenced in a study of radiotherapy plus CTLA-4 blockade in lung cancer. Sequenced by immunoSEQ multiplex PCR; TCRdb stores in-frame clones only, minus some. The table includes more than 90,000 clones, around nine tenths detected once. The specimen comprised peripheral blood, sampled from a patient treated with radiotherapy plus ipilimumab. The receptors come from a human donor with non-small cell lung cancer that progressed on radiotherapy plus ipilimumab.

The chain carries TRBV11-2 and TRBJ2-7; 7 bases align to TRBD1. The CDR3 extends over 13 amino acids. The germline gives CDR1 SGHAT, CDR2 FQNNGV. V was clipped by 6 bases and J by 4 bases; unmatched bases: 6. CDR3 in amino acids: CASRRTGAYEQYF. The CDR3 DNA is TGTGCCAGCAGGCGAACAGGGGCATACGAGCAGTACTTC.

The rearrangement links TRBV7-2 to TRBJ2-3; D unresolved. V lost 4 bases and J 2 bases, leaving 10 bases between the germline ends. Germline CDR1 SGHTA, CDR2 FQGNSA. The CDR3 covers 14 residues. This CDR3 is CASSSQLPTDTQYF. The CDR3 coding sequence is TGTGCCAGCAGCTCACAACTACCCACAGATACGCAGTATTTT.

The genes are TRBV5-1 and TRBJ1-3, with D maybe TRBD1 (5 bases). The CDR3 totals 13 residues. Germline loops: CDR1 SGHRS, CDR2 YFSETQ. The V end lost 4 bases, the J end lost 4 bases, and 9 bases lay between the germline ends. The CDR3 DNA reads as TGCGCCAGCAGCGGGACCCAGGGAAACACCATATATTTT. It codes for CASSGTQGNTIYF. The full variable domain, rest sourced from reference TRBV5-1 and TRBJ1-3, is KAGVTQTPRYLIKTRGQQVTLSCSPISGHRSVSWYQQTPGQGLQFLFEYFSETQRNKGNFPGRFSGRQFSNSRSEMNVSTLELGDSALYLCASSGTQGNTIYFGEGSWLTVV.

This clone showed up just once. The chain employs TRBV5-1 and TRBJ2-3, with D maybe TRBD1 (6 bases). This CDR3 region has 14 residues. CDR1 is SGHRS and CDR2 is YFSETQ in the germline V gene. V gave up 0 bases and J gave up 3 bases, with 8 bases separating them. The CDR3 loop is CASSLVRGTDTQYF. CDR3 DNA sequence: TGCGCCAGCAGCTTGGTAAGGGGGACAGATACGCAGTATTTT.

The chain combines TRBV18 with TRBJ1-1; a weak D match, TRBD1 (6 bases). V lost 6 bases, J lost 4 bases, and 15 bases lay in between. The CDR3 runs 14 residues. Germline CDR1 reads KGHSH; CDR2 reads LQKENI. The CDR3 loop is CASSVHREPTEAFF. As DNA, the CDR3 is TGTGCCAGCTCGGTCCACAGGGAGCCCACTGAAGCTTTCTTT.